These T cell receptor beta chains were read from a single sample in a study of blood T cell repertoires in COVID-19. Profiling relied on immunoSEQ multiplex PCR, and the TCRdb table lists in-frame clones only, not all of them. Altogether approximately 230,000 clones are present, 70% to 85% being singletons, with the ten largest covering over 12%. Input material: PBMCs or T cells enriched from blood (not recorded which). These TCRs come from a man between 35 and 55 years old who had recovered from COVID-19. CDR3s include the opening cysteine and the closing phenylalanine or tryptophan. A D gene is named only where the DNA matches it firmly. A clone size is listed for some rows: how often the clone was seen (once, few, many), or a class if it is expanded.

CDR3 DNA: TGTGCCAGCAGCCCTCGACCGGGACTGGGGACCTACGAGCAGTACTTC
CDR3 protein: CASSPRPGLGTYEQYF
clone size: .
J gene: TRBJ2-7
V gene: TRBV11-2
D gene: .

CDR3 DNA: TGTGCCAGCAGCTTAGCGGGAGTTCAACGGGAGCAGTTCTTC
CDR3 protein: CASSLAGVQREQFF
clone size: few
J gene: TRBJ2-1
V gene: TRBV11-1
D gene: .

CDR3 DNA: TGTGCCACCGCGACAGGGAATAGCAATCAGCCCCAGCATTTT
CDR3 protein: CATATGNSNQPQHF
clone size: once
J gene: TRBJ1-5
V gene: TRBV6-6
D gene: TRBD1

CDR3 DNA: TGTGCCTGGAGTGGCAGACTAGCGCTTGTAGGTGAGCAGTTCTTC
CDR3 protein: CAWSGRLALVGEQFF
clone size: .
J gene: TRBJ2-1
V gene: TRBV30
D gene: TRBD2

CDR3 DNA: TGTGCCAGCAGCCAATCGCAGGGGTCCACTGAAGCTTTCTTT
CDR3 protein: CASSQSQGSTEAFF
clone size: .
J gene: TRBJ1-1
V gene: TRBV16
D gene: .

CDR3 DNA: TGCGCCACCGGGACAGACTTTAACTATGGCTACACCTTC
CDR3 protein: CATGTDFNYGYTF
clone size: .
J gene: TRBJ1-2
V gene: TRBV5-1
D gene: TRBD1

CDR3 DNA: TGTGCCAGCAGCTTACGGGAGGCCCTCGGGGAGACCCAGTACTTC
CDR3 protein: CASSLREALGETQYF
clone size: .
J gene: TRBJ2-5
V gene: TRBV5-6
D gene: TRBD2

CDR3 DNA: TGTGCCAGCAGTGAAGTGGGGGGGAGCAATCAGCCCCAGCATTTT
CDR3 protein: CASSEVGGSNQPQHF
clone size: .
J gene: TRBJ1-5
V gene: TRBV2
D gene: .

CDR3 DNA: TGTGCCAGCAAGGGCAGGGGGAGGAACACCGGGGAGCTGTTTTTT
CDR3 protein: CASKGRGRNTGELFF
clone size: .
J gene: TRBJ2-2
V gene: TRBV2
D gene: TRBD1

CDR3 DNA: TGTGCCAGCAGTGAAGTTAGAGAAGCTTTCTTT
CDR3 protein: CASSEVREAFF
clone size: .
J gene: TRBJ1-1
V gene: TRBV6-1
D gene: .

CDR3 DNA: TGTGCCAGCAGCATCGCGGACAACTCTAACTATGGCTACACCTTC
CDR3 protein: CASSIADNSNYGYTF
clone size: .
J gene: TRBJ1-2
V gene: TRBV27
D gene: .

CDR3 DNA: TGTGCCAGCAGCGCCGGGTGGAAAGATACGCAGTATTTT
CDR3 protein: CASSAGWKDTQYF
clone size: .
J gene: TRBJ2-3
V gene: TRBV9
D gene: .

CDR3 DNA: TGTGCCAGCAATGACGGGAGCGAGGCTGGGGAGCAGTACTTC
CDR3 protein: CASNDGSEAGEQYF
clone size: .
J gene: TRBJ2-7
V gene: TRBV2
D gene: .

CDR3 DNA: TGTGCCAGCAGCGTTAGCGGGGGGAGGGAGACCCAGTACTTC
CDR3 protein: CASSVSGGRETQYF
clone size: .
J gene: TRBJ2-5
V gene: TRBV9
D gene: TRBD2

CDR3 DNA: TGTGCCAGCAGAACAGCCGCGAACACCGGGGAGCTGTTTTTT
CDR3 protein: CASRTAANTGELFF
clone size: .
J gene: TRBJ2-2
V gene: TRBV2
D gene: .

CDR3 DNA: TGTGCCAGCAGCTTTAATCCGAACACTGAAGCTTTCTTT
CDR3 protein: CASSFNPNTEAFF
clone size: .
J gene: TRBJ1-1
V gene: TRBV7-6
D gene: .

CDR3 DNA: TGTGCCATCGGGACACAGGGGTCCTACGAGCAGTACTTC
CDR3 protein: CAIGTQGSYEQYF
clone size: .
J gene: TRBJ2-7
V gene: TRBV6-5
D gene: TRBD1

CDR3 DNA: TGTGCCAGCAGCAGACCCGGGGGGACCTACGAGCAGTACTTC
CDR3 protein: CASSRPGGTYEQYF
clone size: .
J gene: TRBJ2-7
V gene: TRBV5-4
D gene: TRBD2

CDR3 DNA: TGTGCCAGTAGTATACCCGCCAGCACTGAAGCTTTCTTT
CDR3 protein: CASSIPASTEAFF
clone size: .
J gene: TRBJ1-1
V gene: TRBV19
D gene: .

CDR3 DNA: TGTGCCAGCAGTGGGACTCAACTACAGGGCCGGAGTAAAGCACCCCTCCACTTT
CDR3 protein: CASSGTQLQGRSKAPLHF
clone size: .
J gene: TRBJ1-6
V gene: TRBV2
D gene: .

CDR3 DNA: TGTGCCAGCAGTACCCGGGACAGTTTCAATGAGCAGTTCTTC
CDR3 protein: CASSTRDSFNEQFF
clone size: .
J gene: TRBJ2-1
V gene: TRBV6-5
D gene: TRBD1

CDR3 DNA: TGTGCCAGCAGCTTACGGATCCTGGGGGCTTATGAAGCTTTCTTT
CDR3 protein: CASSLRILGAYEAFF
clone size: .
J gene: TRBJ1-1
V gene: TRBV11-2
D gene: .

CDR3 DNA: TGCAGCGTTGAAGGACAGGGGGGCACTGAAGCTTTCTTT
CDR3 protein: CSVEGQGGTEAFF
clone size: .
J gene: TRBJ1-1
V gene: TRBV29-1
D gene: TRBD1

CDR3 DNA: TGTGCCAGCAGCTTCGGTCGGGGGGCCGAGCAGTACTTC
CDR3 protein: CASSFGRGAEQYF
clone size: .
J gene: TRBJ2-7
V gene: TRBV7-2
D gene: .

CDR3 DNA: TGTGCCAGCAGGGAACAGGGAGGGGATGGCTACACCTTC
CDR3 protein: CASREQGGDGYTF
clone size: .
J gene: TRBJ1-2
V gene: TRBV28
D gene: .

CDR3 DNA: TGTGCCAGCTCACCTCCGGACAGGTTCTCTGGAAACACCATATATTTT
CDR3 protein: CASSPPDRFSGNTIYF
clone size: .
J gene: TRBJ1-3
V gene: TRBV18
D gene: TRBD1

CDR3 DNA: TGTGCCAGCAGAGGACAGGGGGCGAACACCGGGGAGCTGTTTTTT
CDR3 protein: CASRGQGANTGELFF
clone size: .
J gene: TRBJ2-2
V gene: TRBV9
D gene: TRBD1

CDR3 DNA: TGTGCCAGCAGTGCGGGTTACAGGGGAATCACCGGGGAGCTGTTTTTT
CDR3 protein: CASSAGYRGITGELFF
clone size: once
J gene: TRBJ2-2
V gene: TRBV2
D gene: TRBD1

CDR3 DNA: TGTGCCAGCAGCTTAATTGGAGGGGGCGCTGCCGGGGAGCTGTTTTTT
CDR3 protein: CASSLIGGGAAGELFF
clone size: .
J gene: TRBJ2-2
V gene: TRBV7-3
D gene: .

CDR3 DNA: TGTGCCAGCAGCCAAGATGGAGCGCGCACAGATACGCAGTATTTT
CDR3 protein: CASSQDGARTDTQYF
clone size: few
J gene: TRBJ2-3
V gene: TRBV3-1/TRBV3-2
D gene: .

CDR3 DNA: TGTGCCATCAGTGAGTTGTCCCCGGGACAGGGGACAACTAATGAAAAACTGTTTTTT
CDR3 protein: CAISELSPGQGTTNEKLFF
clone size: .
J gene: TRBJ1-4
V gene: TRBV10-3
D gene: TRBD1

CDR3 DNA: TGTGCCAGCAGTGACCGGGACAGGGGCTCCTACGAGCAGTACTTC
CDR3 protein: CASSDRDRGSYEQYF
clone size: .
J gene: TRBJ2-7
V gene: TRBV6-1
D gene: TRBD1